The TCR beta chain under discussion was sequenced for a study of cytomegalovirus exposure and HLA in healthy donors (dated by TCRdb to the late 2010s). Context from the whole study: An earlier analysis of 587 of the donors reported over 250 Gb of sequence data and 95 million to 130 million unique TCR beta sequences obtained from approximately 180 million T cells. Approximately 300 gigabases of sequencing data and about 92 million unique TCR sequences made up an early release that covered approximately 620 HLA-typed donors. Among the approximately 430 genotyped donors, 81% belonged to the genetic ancestry cluster associated with self-reported Caucasian donors. The aim of the study was to test whether cataloging public T cell receptors could identify signatures of past pathogen exposure. The T cell repertoires of 666 subjects were profiled by immunosequencing and related to cytomegalovirus serostatus. A separate validation cohort of some 130 different subjects was used in addition to the roughly 700-subject first cohort. The study combined high-throughput TCR immunosequencing, statistical association of individual TCRs with disease status, and machine learning to predict cytomegalovirus infection status. A later analysis re-examined previously published TCR beta repertoires from hundreds of donors and added high-resolution HLA genotyping to investigate patterns of TCR occurrence. In the later analysis, no new phenotypic data were used to find candidate immune exposures; instead, reliance was placed on TCR beta sequences and their occurrence across donors. An earlier analysis of several hundred of the donors used high-throughput TCR beta sequencing to judge whether each TCR beta V gene segment behaved as functional or pseudogenic. Donor age, sex, ethnicity and CMV serostatus were compiled alongside the repertoire data. Genome-wide SNP genotypes for about three fifths of the 666 donors were used in a later genetic analysis, which treated that subset as a discovery cohort. Every discovery cohort repertoire had been produced on one sequencing platform. Both class I and class II loci were covered by HLA typing, at four-digit resolution. The number of typed donors differed by locus: roughly 629-630 for A, B, C, DRB1 and DQB1; approximately 520 for DQA1; 600 to 610 for DPA1; and about 450 for DPB1. Because of strong linkage in the cohort, four to six DR-DQ haplotypes were treated as single units for association and clustering. Across around 400 genotyped donors of the cohort, an average of about 250,000 unique TCR beta nucleotide sequences per donor were sequenced, and roughly a sixth of those sequences were non-productive.

Details on this clone: The antigen it binds to is not known. The record has no base qualities; no much larger clone is one base away.

The paper's findings and limits, for the study overall: In an earlier analysis of approximately 590 of the donors, most TCR beta V segments appeared in productive rearrangements about 87% or about 30% of the time, broadly matching IMGT annotations. In a later analysis, HLA-associated TCR beta chains showed more clonal expansion and lower generation probabilities than non-associated chains that were equally common. In a later analysis, more than 15,000 TCR beta sequences were associated with specific HLA alleles at a false discovery rate of 0.05. Strong co-occurrence of HLA alleles, especially DR and DQ, made assigning TCR associations to individual alleles difficult. A further reported finding was that TCR beta sequences accurately predicted the HLA-A and HLA-B alleles for most subjects in the first cohort. In a later genetic analysis, a missense DCLRE1C variant was associated with V-gene and J-gene trimming of TCR beta chains, and the association was replicated in an independent cohort. It was suggested by the authors that the approach could potentially be generalized to other disease states and immunological phenotypes. A later analysis found that TCR association rates varied across HLA loci, with DRB1 alleles showing the most associated TCRs and HLA-C alleles the fewest. Because counts were too low, about 18 rarely observed V segments, including chromosome 9 orphons, were left out of the earlier analysis of 500 to 650 of the donors. The cohort was sequenced for TCR beta chains only, and without alpha or paired-chain data the features that could be detected were limited. Immune exposure information for the cohort was limited to CMV serostatus. The study listed approximately 150 TCR beta chains as associated with cytomegalovirus. Across donors, most TCR sequences were observed very rarely, whereas some public TCRs were present in many individuals. According to a later genetic analysis, donors in an Asian-associated ancestry cluster had fewer N-insertions in productive TCRs than the approximately 710-donor mean. In both the original and validation cohorts, the classifier was reported to diagnose cytomegalovirus status with high specificity and sensitivity. In vitro tests confirmed that a few of the cytomegalovirus-associated TCR beta chains recognize cytomegalovirus antigens. A group of highly shared sequence variants was considered likely to be a technical artifact of the sequencing pipeline. Sequencing depth was assumed to be roughly uniform across donors in the presence/absence analyses, though that assumption may not hold. Because the 87-base-pair reads could not distinguish some IMGT-functional V segments, including TRBV6-2 and TRBV6-3, those segments were excluded. In a later analysis, most CMV-associated TCR beta chains were found to appear HLA-restricted, with HLA associations seemingly driven largely by CMV exposure. Linkage disequilibrium might explain the correlated functional status among segregating V segments, but an unknown experimental factor could not be ruled out. According to a later analysis, parvovirus B19, influenza, CMV and Epstein-Barr virus appeared linked to several top co-occurrence clusters. Because some donors lacked HLA typing at each locus, the association tests relied only on the typed subset.

The cohort comprised around 690 healthy bone marrow donors. At the time of sampling, all cohort members were nominally healthy, though unrecorded immune exposures were likely present. The donor was CMV seronegative and belonged to the group of roughly 330 seronegative cohort members. A peripheral blood sample was collected from each donor, and TCR beta sequencing was performed on peripheral blood mononuclear cells. The Qiagen DNeasy Blood Extraction Kit was used to extract genomic DNA from the blood cell samples. Based on the germline V gene, the CDR1 and CDR2 sequences are SNHLY and FYNNEI. Trimmed from V: 2 bases; trimmed from J: 6 bases; junction bases lacking a gene match: 2. The CDR3 measures 15 amino acids from cysteine to phenylalanine. Only CDR3 DNA is held: 45 bases, read in frame from base 1. Library prep was done by the immunoSEQ multiplex PCR assay. For the multiplex PCR, a mixture combining 60 forward primers for TCR Vbeta segments and 13 reverse primers for TCR Jbeta segments was used. Amplification of the CDR3 region of rearranged TCR beta genes was performed with a multiplex PCR assay on genomic DNA. The amplified TCR beta libraries were sequenced on the Illumina HiSeq System as 87-base-pair reads. As for how the authors treated the data: A later analysis counted approximately 84 million unique TCR beta chains across the 650 to 800 repertoires, and 10 million to 12 million of these chains were shared by at least two donors. A nearest-neighbor algorithm error-corrected the raw reads and collapsed the reads into unique sequences, merging closely related sequences to remove PCR and sequencing errors. CDR3 sequences were aligned to IMGT reference sequences to assign V, D and J gene segments. For a sequence to be retained, at least a six-nucleotide match to both a V gene segment and a J gene segment was required. Rearrangements were classified as productive when the CDR3 lacked stop codons and remained in frame with V and J, and all other rearrangements were classified as non-productive. CDR3 was defined by IMGT convention, running from the second conserved V-encoded cysteine to the conserved J-encoded phenylalanine. The earlier analysis of about 590 of the donors excluded sequences that lacked an unambiguous match to a single V gene segment. An earlier analysis of approximately 590 of the donors classified V segments as functional when productive rearrangements were above 56.7% and as segregating when the standard deviation between donors was above 5%. A statistical classification framework was built for diagnosing cytomegalovirus status from the catalog of TCR beta chain sequences. A later analysis assigned V and J genes by comparing TCR nucleotide sequences with IMGT/GENE-DB human TR gene sequences. Using the TCRdist pipeline, a later analysis assigned CDR3 sequences along with most-parsimonious VDJ recombination scenarios. In a later analysis, each TCR beta chain was defined by its CDR3 amino acid sequence together with its V-gene family, and reads without a unique V-gene family were excluded. To address suspected cross-contamination and a sequencing artifact, a later analysis removed approximately 600 highly shared, low-generation-probability nucleotide sequences. For each public chain, a later analysis derived a clonal expansion index from normalized ranks of inferred template counts within each repertoire. A later analysis computed generation probabilities with a VDJ recombination model fitted to out-of-frame rearrangements, and checked the results against IGoR. Hypergeometric tests were used in a later analysis to score TCR-TCR, TCR-HLA and TCR-CMV co-occurrence, with a repertoire-size bias correction applied to the TCR pairs. A later analysis estimated false discovery rates by permuting HLA or CMV assignments 20 times. In a later analysis, co-occurring TCRs were grouped using DBSCAN, with TCRdist sequence similarity added in when clustering inside HLA-allele-positive subsets. Repertoires with fewer than 30,000 or more than 120,000 public chains were left out of co-occurrence clustering, as were five repertoires with anomalous nucleotide sharing. TCRdb carries this immuneACCESS record with in-frame sequences only. Its versions omit some clonotypes, under half of them owing to an unresolved V gene in the studies checked, with the rest unexplained. V, J and clone size are taken as reported in that table, and D and trimming were inferred from the DNA itself. For this sample there are hundreds of thousands of clones; under 80% appear just once. 2% to 2.5% of the sample goes to the ten largest clones.

The specimen was PBMCs. This receptor was obtained from a female donor in good health and CMV-seronegative. The sequence is built from TRBV2 and TRBJ1-6, and TRBD1 aligns with 9 junction nucleotides. The CDR3 protein sequence reads: CASSEWDRANSPLHF. The DNA sequence is TGTGCCAGCAGTGAATGGGACAGGGCTAATTCACCCCTCCACTTT. Full variable domain (CDR3 extended with the reference TRBV2 and TRBJ1-6 proteins): EPEVTQTPSHQVTQMGQEVILRCVPISNHLYFYWYRQILGQKVEFLVSFYNNEISEKSEIFDDQFSVERPDGSNFTLKIRSTKLEDSAMYFCASSEWDRANSPLHFGNGTRLTVT.